This T cell receptor (beta chain) was captured in a study of cytomegalovirus exposure and HLA in healthy donors. Background on the study: Previous work identified 100 million or so unique TCR beta sequences from 150 million to 200 million T cells. Study-wide results and caveats: Prediction of most subjects' HLA-A and HLA-B alleles by TCR beta sequences was reportedly accurate.

The PCR had 60 Vbeta and 13 Jbeta primers. Source study methods: Among the unique TCR beta chains that a later analysis counted, about 81 million in all, about 10 million were shared. The assay was immunoSEQ multiplex PCR, and TCRdb's table has in-frame clones only and misses some. V and J calls plus clone size are reproduced from that table; the DNA served to infer D and trimming. The repertoire holds roughly 100,000 clones, with roughly 66% as singletons. CDR1 is SGHTA, CDR2 FQGNSA, per germline. J gave up 5 bases and V 5 bases, and 8 bases lay outside the gene matches. The CDR3 has 14 residues. Notes on this clone: What it binds is not known.

This receptor was taken from a woman aged 45-59 years in good health and CMV-seronegative. V is TRBV7-2 and J is TRBJ2-5, with 7 bases identical to TRBD1. Sequencing used PBMCs. The CDR3 protein is CASSTTTGMETQYF. CDR3 bases: TGTGCCAGCAGCACAACGACAGGGATGGAGACCCAGTACTTC.